The sequence of this T cell receptor (beta chain) was determined in a study of T cell clonality in common variable immunodeficiency. Study-wide findings and caveats: CVID patient heterogeneity limited repertoire-clinical complication correlations. Fewer deletions and N-nucleotide insertions were reportedly seen in common variable immunodeficiency TCR beta sequences.

Germline assignment: CDR1 KGHSH and CDR2 LQKENI. After removal of 3 bases from V and 6 bases from J, the junction contained 5 bases not matched to a gene. There are 14 residues in the CDR3. A word on this clone: Antigen unknown. The read falls 3 residues short of the CDR3 end, and the missing part is taken from the germline J gene.

Repertoires were generated with immunoSEQ multiplex PCR, while TCRdb's copy carries only in-frame clones and drops some. Altogether 25,000 to 30,000 clones were found in the sample, and no singletons occur. The rearrangement joins TRBV18 to TRBJ1-2; 9 bases are a match to TRBD1. The specimen was peripheral blood mononuclear cells. This receptor was obtained from a human donor with common variable immunodeficiency. CDR3 protein: CASSPRTGDHGYTF. The CDR3 bases that were read are TGTGCCAGCTCACCGAGGACAGGGGATCATGGC.